This T cell receptor (beta chain) originates from a study of post-analysis software for immune sequencing data (dated by TCRdb to the mid-2010s). For context, the study as a whole: Relapsing-remitting, secondary progressive and progressive-relapsing multiple sclerosis were recorded as disease courses, and subtype annotation was lacking for some patients. The patient repertoires were compared against approximately eleven previously published healthy control repertoires obtained from donors aged roughly 6 to 25 years. A subset of samples was prepared in parallel using single-end sample barcoding, then pooled and co-amplified after Illumina adapter ligation. The study at large found these results: Patients showed significantly higher frequencies than controls for several TRBV segments, among them TRBV5-6, TRBV5-1 and TRBV20-1. Multiple sclerosis patients had significantly lower normalized Chao1 diversity than controls, a result that suggests substantial peripheral T-cell clonal expansion. The control group was slightly older than the multiple sclerosis patient group. When samples were clustered directly using the F measure, samples prepared in the same batch co-clustered strongly, which prompted a batch-effect correction.

Looking up the germline V gene yields CDR1 SQVTM and CDR2 ANQGSEA. The CDR3 has 12 amino acids, counting the end cysteine and phenylalanine. The kept DNA is CDR3 alone, 36 bases in frame from the first base. The germline V end is reduced by 6 bases and the J end by 8 bases; junction bases left unmatched: 9. This clonotype showed up just a few times. No antigen is known for it. No much larger clone is present one base from it, and per-base qualities are unavailable. To demonstrate the VDJtools post-analysis software, the study profiled TCR beta repertoires from the peripheral blood of 13 young patients with multiple sclerosis. The multiple sclerosis patients were children and adolescents between roughly 6 and 15 years of age. The method behind the library was PCR. The sample was run on an Illumina HiSeq 2500. Unique molecular identifiers were incorporated into TCR beta cDNA libraries to reduce PCR and sequencing biases. Some 500,000 cDNA molecules were obtained for every 1 to 10 million input T cells, so each molecule roughly corresponded to one T cell. The patient libraries were prepared and sequenced with the same protocol used for the earlier healthy control dataset. Samples belonging to the same batch were prepared together, multiplexed and sequenced on a shared HiSeq lane. The study's processing was this. MIGEC was used to process the raw barcoded reads, and molecular identifier groups with only a single read were discarded before consensus assembly and CDR3 extraction. VDJtools was used for post-analysis of the clonotype tables, with diversity normalized by down-sampling every dataset to the smallest sample size. In repertoire overlap clustering, CDR3 amino acid sequences, but not nucleotide sequences, were matched to correct batch-related cross-sample contamination. The public reads were run again by TCRdb, first through fastp at Q25 and then through MiXCR, and only productive beta chains were kept. Every entry covers one CDR3 protein and lists the most common genes and DNA from its rows. The V and J calls were not made by the authors but by TCRdb's processing. The sample data list approximately 690,000 distinct CDR3 sequences, and 59% of these were observed just once. Roughly 12% of the sample goes to the ten largest clones.

Material: blood. This receptor chain uses TRBV29-1 and TRBJ2-5; 7 middle bases align to TRBD1. The receptor's source is a girl aged 2-10 years with multiple sclerosis. The CDR3 in this case is CSVGQVAGTQYF. Here is the DNA: TGCAGCGTCGGACAGGTAGCCGGTACCCAGTACTTC. Outside the CDR3, residues come from the reference TRBV29-1 and TRBJ2-5 proteins, so the full variable domain is: SAVISQKPSRDICQRGTSLTIQCQVDSQVTMMFWYRQQPGQSLTLIATANQGSEATYESGFVIDKFPISRPNLTFSTLTVSNMSPEDSSIYLCSVGQVAGTQYFGPGTRLLVL.